Listed below are T cell receptor beta chains from one sample, sequenced in a study of T cells in narcolepsy. Some clones are missing from TCRdb's copy, which holds only in-frame ones; the method was immunoSEQ multiplex PCR. The sample holds roughly 20,000 clones, roughly four fifths seen once. Sequenced input: memory (CD45RA-) CD4+ T cells from blood. These receptors were obtained from a human donor in good health. The CDR3 runs from the conserved cysteine through the conserved F or W. The D gene is left open where the match is weak. Size tells how often a clone was seen (once, few, many) or the class of an expanded clone, and some rows leave it out.

NA,NA,TRBV30,TRBJ2-5,CAWTLKETQYF,TGTGCCTGGACCCTAAAAGAGACCCAGTACTTC
NA,few,TRBV2,TRBJ1-6,CASRGTGSPLHF,TGTGCCAGCAGGGGAACAGGGTCACCCCTCCACTTT
NA,few,TRBV7-2,TRBJ2-3,CASSLSFMRGRTDTQYF,TGTGCCAGCAGCTTATCCTTTATGCGGGGGCGCACAGATACGCAGTATTTT
TRBD1,NA,TRBV18,TRBJ1-5,CASSPGTGYGAQHF,TGTGCCAGCTCACCCGGGACAGGGTACGGGGCCCAGCATTTT
NA,NA,TRBV7-9,TRBJ2-7,CASSPSPGVSSYEQYF,TGTGCCAGCAGCCCCAGCCCCGGAGTCAGCTCCTACGAGCAGTACTTC
TRBD1,NA,TRBV5-4,TRBJ2-7,CASSLAGDRVYEQYF,TGTGCCAGCAGCTTGGCTGGGGACAGGGTTTACGAGCAGTACTTC
TRBD2,NA,TRBV5-4,TRBJ2-1,CASSLAPSGGTNEQFF,TGTGCCAGCAGCTTGGCCCCTAGCGGGGGGACCAATGAGCAGTTCTTC
NA,NA,TRBV6-5,TRBJ1-1,CASSYRKSRMNTEAFF,TGTGCCAGCAGTTATCGGAAGAGCCGCATGAACACTGAAGCTTTCTTT
NA,NA,TRBV7-2,TRBJ2-5,CASSLGLATQETQYF,TGTGCCAGCAGCTTAGGGTTGGCTACCCAAGAGACCCAGTACTTC
TRBD1,NA,TRBV5-8,TRBJ2-7,CASSLDSWDRGLIEQYF,TGTGCCAGCAGCTTGGATTCCTGGGACAGGGGGCTTATCGAGCAGTACTTC
NA,NA,TRBV11-2,TRBJ2-7,CASSLGRGGYEQYF,TGTGCCAGCAGCTTGGGCAGGGGAGGATACGAGCAGTACTTC
NA,NA,TRBV5-6,TRBJ1-1,CASSWGLNTEAFF,TGTGCCAGCAGCTGGGGCCTGAACACTGAAGCTTTCTTT
TRBD2,NA,TRBV4-2,TRBJ2-1,CASSPGSGRYNEQFF,TGTGCCAGCAGCCCCGGTAGCGGGAGATACAATGAGCAGTTCTTC
TRBD1,NA,TRBV6-6,TRBJ1-4,CASTNRGQGNEKLFF,TGTGCCAGCACCAACAGGGGACAGGGCAATGAAAAACTGTTTTTT
NA,NA,TRBV5-1,TRBJ1-2,CASRREYRFYGYTF,TGCGCCAGCAGGCGCGAATACAGATTCTATGGCTACACCTTC
NA,NA,TRBV19,TRBJ2-1,CASMEGTRNEQFF,TGTGCCAGTATGGAGGGGACCCGTAATGAGCAGTTCTTC
NA,NA,TRBV6-1,TRBJ2-7,CASSARFYEQYF,TGTGCCAGCAGTGCCCGTTTCTACGAGCAGTACTTC
TRBD2,NA,TRBV7-9,TRBJ2-1,CASSRPGLAGEGQFF,TGTGCCAGCAGCCGCCCGGGACTAGCGGGAGAAGGGCAGTTCTTC
NA,NA,TRBV6-1,TRBJ2-6,CASRGWASGANVLTF,TGTGCCAGCAGGGGGTGGGCCTCTGGGGCCAACGTCCTGACTTTC
TRBD2,NA,TRBV18,TRBJ2-7,CASSVASGGQSSYEQYF,TGTGCCAGCTCAGTGGCTAGCGGGGGGCAGAGCTCCTACGAGCAGTACTTC